This entry lists 13 T cell receptor beta chains sequenced from one sample in a study of T cells in Graves' hyperthyroidism and ophthalmopathy. From RNA transcripts, TCR beta CDR3 regions were amplified. TCR CDR3 regions were first amplified by RT-PCR with HTBI primers. TCRdb used MiXCR to reprocess the multiplex PCR reads, holding one entry per CDR3 protein. The sample has a few hundred thousand distinct CDR3 sequences, just over 45% seen once. The sample taken for sequencing was peripheral blood or thyroid tissue (not recorded which). The receptors come from a woman aged 18-29 years with Graves' hyperthyroidism.

The V call is TRBV25-1, the J call TRBJ1-2; perhaps TRBD1 as D (5 bases). Germline loops: CDR1 MGHDK, CDR2 SYGVNS. This CDR3 region has 13 residues. Deletions cut 4 bases from V and 6 bases from J, with 12 bases between. CDR3 loop: CASSASPGNGYTF. The CDR3 bases are TGTGCCAGCAGTGCTTCCCCAGGGAATGGCTACACCTTC.

Of note for this clonotype: It may be a read error: a sequence one base away is much more abundant. The chain uses TRBV7-9 and TRBJ1-5, with D tentatively TRBD1 (5 bases). The germline V gene encodes CDR1 SEHNR and CDR2 FQNEAQ (reference sequence). V gave up 6 bases and J gave up 1 base, with 13 bases separating them. The length of the CDR3 is 15 residues. The CDR3 DNA is TGTGCCAGCAGTCTCCGCCGGGGCAGCAATCAGCCCCAGCATTTT. Amino acids: CASSLRRGSNQPQHF.

Relative to its sample, this clonotype is large. This chain connects TRBV2 to TRBJ1-2; D gene unclear. The CDR3 extends over 14 amino acids. The V gene's germline CDR1 is SNHLY and CDR2 FYNNEI. Trimming took 6 bases from V and 8 from J, leaving 19 bases between them. Here the CDR3 DNA reads TGTGCCAGCAGGTTATTGGAAAGCCAAGGAGGCTACACCTTC. This codes for CASRLLESQGGYTF.

The gene calls are TRBV24-1 and TRBJ2-7, with D perhaps TRBD2 (5 bases). V was clipped by 0 bases and J by 7 bases, with 15 bases between them. The CDR3 is 15 amino acids. The germline gives CDR1 KGHDR, CDR2 SFDVKD. CDR3 nucleotide sequence: TGTGCCACCAGTGATTTGAGAGGGATCTACAATGAGCAGTACTTC. Its protein is CATSDLRGIYNEQYF.

This clonotype was picked up a small number of times. The chain couples TRBV24-1 to TRBJ2-1; unclear D gene. Trimming removed 6 bases at V and 5 bases at J, with 10 bases between. The CDR3 is made up of 13 amino acids. The germline CDR1 and CDR2 sequences are KGHDR and SFDVKD. The chain's CDR3 is CATSPLGDNEQFF. The CDR3 DNA reads as TGTGCCACCAGTCCCTTGGGCGACAATGAGCAGTTCTTC.

The J gene is TRBJ2-3, the V gene TRBV11-2, with TRBD2 matching 8 bases. The CDR3 has 16 residues. Germline CDR1 SGHAT, CDR2 FQNNGV. The V segment lost 5 bases and the J segment 3 bases; nucleotides outside the gene matches: 10. The CDR3 DNA reads as TGTGCCAGCAGCATCATAGCGGGGCCGGGGACAGATACGCAGTATTTT. Its translation is CASSIIAGPGTDTQYF.

V usage is TRBV7-6 and J usage is TRBJ2-1, with TRBD2 as a possible D gene (5 bases). The CDR3 has 14 residues. Trimming cost V 4 bases and J 5 bases, with 12 bases left between them. In germline, CDR1 is SGHVS, CDR2 FNYEAQ. The CDR3 sequence: CASSSRARNNEQFF. Here the CDR3 DNA reads TGTGCCAGCAGCTCGAGGGCCAGGAACAATGAGCAGTTCTTC.

This chain uses TRBV2 with TRBJ2-1, with unresolved D. This CDR3 is built from 13 residues. The germline gives CDR1 SNHLY, CDR2 FYNNEI. V was cut by 7 bases and J by 5 bases, with 12 bases left in between. The CDR3: CASNPETHNEQFF. CDR3 coding DNA: TGTGCCAGCAATCCCGAGACCCACAATGAGCAGTTCTTC.

This clonotype was counted only a few times. This sequence joins TRBV2 and TRBJ2-1; D unresolved. Trimming left V 5 bases short and J 6 bases short, with 8 bases between. The CDR3 runs 12 residues. Germline CDR1 and CDR2: SNHLY and FYNNEI. Written as DNA, the CDR3 is TGTGCCAGCAGTTCTGCCCTCAATGAGCAGTTCTTC. It yields the protein CASSSALNEQFF.

This clonotype was counted a few times. This chain joins TRBV29-1 and TRBJ1-2; 9 bases are shared with TRBD1. The CDR3 is 11 amino acids. Per the germline V gene, CDR1 is SQVTM and CDR2 is ANQGSEA. Trimming at V came to 7 bases and at J to 7 bases, leaving 4 bases not matched to a gene. This chain's CDR3 is CSAGTGTGYTF. Here the CDR3 DNA reads TGCAGCGCTGGGACAGGGACTGGCTACACCTTC.

This clonotype was detected ten times or more. The gene calls are TRBV7-9 and TRBJ2-5; D may match TRBD1 or TRBD2 (5 bases each). Germline V gives CDR1 SEHNR, CDR2 FQNEAQ (reference sequence). The ends were cut back, 5 bases at V and 5 bases at J, with 15 bases in the middle. The CDR3 totals 14 residues. CDR3: CASSPRDPRETQYF. The CDR3, as DNA: TGTGCCAGCAGCCCCCGGGACCCTCGGGAGACCCAGTACTTC.

This clonotype has a handful of counts. The chain is built from TRBV7-3 and TRBJ2-7; possible D gene TRBD1, 6 bases. Between the trimmed V and J ends, which lost 0 bases and 4 bases, there was a span of 7 bases. The CDR3 consists of 13 residues. CDR1 SGHTA and CDR2 FQGTGA come from the germline V gene. CDR3 in DNA: TGTGCCAGCAGCTTAACGAGGGGGTACGAGCAGTACTTC. Amino acid sequence: CASSLTRGYEQYF.

This clonotype appeared many times. The chain links TRBV15 to TRBJ2-6; unclear D gene. CDR3 length equals 18 residues. Deletions cut 6 bases from V and 1 base from J, with 19 bases between. The germline CDR1 and CDR2 sequences are LNHNV and YYDKDF (reference sequence). The CDR3 reads CATSSSFGHSSGANVLTF. CDR3 DNA sequence: TGTGCCACCAGTTCGAGTTTTGGGCATTCATCTGGGGCCAACGTCCTGACTTTC.